This T cell receptor beta chain was obtained from a study of T-cell reconstitution after alpha-beta-depleted transplantation in children. The authors prepared the TCRbeta library with unique molecular identifiers. TCRdb recomputed calls from the PCR reads with MiXCR, one row per CDR3 protein. Of fewer than 700,000 distinct CDR3 sequences in the sample, roughly 23% were seen once. This clonotype occurred a few times. V dropped 6 bases and J dropped 0; count of bases not matched to a gene: 8. Germline V gene data show CDR1 as MDHEN and CDR2 as SYDVKM. The CDR3 has 15 residues. The receptor's source is a boy under two years old who had a stem cell transplant for acute myeloid leukemia, so the T cells may come from the graft donor. V gene TRBV28 combines with J gene TRBJ2-7; the match to TRBD1 covers 7 bases. The starting material was PBMCs, mostly from graft donor cells, obtained 360 days after TCRalphabeta/CD19-depleted stem cell transplant. The chain's CDR3 is CASRRTGQSSYEQYV. DNA for the CDR3: TGTGCCAGCAGGCGAACGGGACAGTCCTCCTACGAGCAGTACGTC.